This TCR beta chain stems from a study of T-cell memory formation after mild COVID-19. Remarks on this clonotype: Its antigen is still unknown.

General study results and limits: Memory sampled before infection contained some responding clones, suggesting cross-reactive memory joined. Shrinking CD4+ clones resided mostly in CM and EM, and CD8+ ones in EMRA.

5'RACE with constant-segment primers yielded barcoded, UMI-tagged TCR alpha and TCR beta cDNA libraries. In TCRdb, the 5' RACE reads were re-called with MiXCR into one record per CDR3 protein. Of about 360,000 distinct CDR3 sequences in the sample, approximately 12% were seen once. The CDR3 is 14 amino acids. In germline, CDR1 is SGHRS, CDR2 YFSETQ. V was cut by 0 bases and J by 3 bases, with 6 bases left in between. Sequenced: PBMCs or a T cell subset sorted from them (not recorded which). This TCR was recovered from a man younger than 35 who had mild COVID-19 (a few samples of this study predate the infection). Cell type and time point are not known. V is TRBV5-1 and J is TRBJ2-2, with D hard to call. CDR3 bases: TGCGCCAGCAGCTTGGAGATATACACCGGGGAGCTGTTTTTT. Translating gives CASSLEIYTGELFF.